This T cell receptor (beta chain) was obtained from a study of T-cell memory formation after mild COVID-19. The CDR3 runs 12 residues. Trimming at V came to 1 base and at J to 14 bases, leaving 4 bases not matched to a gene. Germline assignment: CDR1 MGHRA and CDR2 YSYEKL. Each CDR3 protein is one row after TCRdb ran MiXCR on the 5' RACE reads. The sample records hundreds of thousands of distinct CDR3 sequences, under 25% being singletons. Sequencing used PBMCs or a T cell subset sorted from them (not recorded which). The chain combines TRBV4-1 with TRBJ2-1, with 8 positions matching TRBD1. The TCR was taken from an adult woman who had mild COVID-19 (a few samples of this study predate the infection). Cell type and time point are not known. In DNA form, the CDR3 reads TGCGCCAGCAGCCAAGGGGGACAGGCCGAGTTCTTC. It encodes CASSQGGQAEFF.